This TCR beta chain emerged from a study of beta chain features in type 1 diabetes. Regarding the study as a whole: People with Type 1 diabetes carried modestly yet significantly shorter TCRB CDR3s in all four CD4+ subsets.

The sequenced template was cDNA made from the entire isolated RNA. TCRdb's table, derived via immunoSEQ multiplex PCR, lists solely in-frame clones and lacks some. The sample gives 130,000 or so clones, around a sixth of which show up once; around 2.6% is in the top ten. This clone appeared a few times. What it binds is unknown. CD45RO/CCR7/CD25/CD127/CD95/CD27 separated CD4+ naive, central memory, regulatory and stem cell-like memory cells by sorting. CDR1 is KGHSH, CDR2 LQKENI, per germline. V shed 2 bases and J 9 bases; nucleotides not matched to a gene: 10. The CDR3 extends over 16 amino acids. The sequence derives from a man between 18 and 35 years old with type 1 diabetes. The sequencing input was central memory CD4+ T cells from blood. V gene TRBV18 combines with J gene TRBJ1-6; 7 nucleotides line up with TRBD1. The CDR3 DNA is TGTGCCAGCTCACCAGGGGTCCCGGACAGGAGTTCACCCCTCCACTTT. Translated: CASSPGVPDRSSPLHF.